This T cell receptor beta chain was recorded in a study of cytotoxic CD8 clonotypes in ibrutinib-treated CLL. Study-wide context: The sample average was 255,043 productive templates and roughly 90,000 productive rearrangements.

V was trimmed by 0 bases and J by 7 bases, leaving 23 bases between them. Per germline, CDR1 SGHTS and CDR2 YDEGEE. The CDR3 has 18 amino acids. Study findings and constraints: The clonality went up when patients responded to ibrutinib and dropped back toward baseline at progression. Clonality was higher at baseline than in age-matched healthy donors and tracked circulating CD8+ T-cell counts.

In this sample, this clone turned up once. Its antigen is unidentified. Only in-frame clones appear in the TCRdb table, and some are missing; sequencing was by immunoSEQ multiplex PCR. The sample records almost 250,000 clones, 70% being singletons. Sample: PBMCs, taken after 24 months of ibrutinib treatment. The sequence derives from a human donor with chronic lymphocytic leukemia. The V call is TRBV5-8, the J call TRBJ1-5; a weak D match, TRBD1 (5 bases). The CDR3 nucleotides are TGTGCCAGCAGCTTGGCGGGGGAGACAGTGAGAATAGGACAGCCCCAGCATTTT. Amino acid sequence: CASSLAGETVRIGQPQHF.